A selection of T cell receptor beta chains follows, all from one sample in a study of cytomegalovirus exposure and HLA in healthy donors. Sequenced by immunoSEQ multiplex PCR; TCRdb stores in-frame clones only, minus some. The data hold over 150,000 clones, with around four fifths observed a single time. The sequenced sample consisted of PBMCs. These receptors were collected from a woman aged 50 to 65 in good health and CMV-seronegative. The CDR3 runs from the conserved cysteine through the conserved F or W. Each record gives: J gene, D gene, V gene, clone size, CDR3 protein, CDR3 DNA. A D gene is named only where the DNA matches it firmly. Rows may omit the clone size; those that give it use once, few, many or a size class.

J gene: TRBJ2-3
D gene: NA
V gene: TRBV2
clone size: NA
CDR3 protein: CASRVQGISTDTQYF
CDR3 DNA: TGTGCCAGCAGGGTTCAGGGGATCAGCACAGATACGCAGTATTTT

J gene: TRBJ2-2
D gene: TRBD2
V gene: TRBV11-2
clone size: NA
CDR3 protein: CASSLDPAERGGYTGELFF
CDR3 DNA: TGTGCCAGCAGCTTAGATCCGGCGGAGCGGGGGGGATACACCGGGGAGCTGTTTTTT

J gene: TRBJ1-2
D gene: TRBD1
V gene: TRBV7-6
clone size: NA
CDR3 protein: CASSPRTGGPGYTF
CDR3 DNA: TGTGCCAGCAGCCCAAGGACAGGGGGCCCTGGCTACACCTTC

J gene: TRBJ2-1
D gene: TRBD1
V gene: TRBV10-3
clone size: NA
CDR3 protein: CAITTGQPGSGEQFF
CDR3 DNA: TGTGCCATCACGACGGGACAGCCAGGGAGCGGTGAGCAGTTCTTC

J gene: TRBJ2-7
D gene: NA
V gene: TRBV18
clone size: once
CDR3 protein: CASSRGTASSYEQYF
CDR3 DNA: TGTGCCAGCTCCCGCGGGACGGCGAGCTCCTACGAGCAGTACTTC

J gene: TRBJ2-3
D gene: TRBD2
V gene: TRBV14
clone size: NA
CDR3 protein: CASSQSLAGGLSDTQYF
CDR3 DNA: TGTGCCAGCAGCCAATCGTTAGCGGGGGGACTTTCGGATACGCAGTATTTT

J gene: TRBJ1-1
D gene: NA
V gene: TRBV5-4
clone size: few
CDR3 protein: CASSFGREVNTEAFF
CDR3 DNA: TGTGCCAGCAGCTTTGGACGGGAAGTGAACACTGAAGCTTTCTTT

J gene: TRBJ2-2
D gene: NA
V gene: TRBV4-3
clone size: NA
CDR3 protein: CASSPVSRSSGTGELFF
CDR3 DNA: TGCGCCAGCAGCCCCGTTTCCCGCAGCTCGGGCACCGGGGAGCTGTTTTTT

J gene: TRBJ2-1
D gene: NA
V gene: TRBV9
clone size: few
CDR3 protein: CASSVDPPGQHYNEQFF
CDR3 DNA: TGTGCCAGCAGCGTAGACCCCCCTGGACAGCATTACAATGAGCAGTTCTTC

J gene: TRBJ2-7
D gene: TRBD1
V gene: TRBV29-1
clone size: NA
CDR3 protein: CSVEKGQGLGQYF
CDR3 DNA: TGCAGCGTTGAAAAGGGACAGGGCTTAGGGCAGTACTTC

J gene: TRBJ1-5
D gene: NA
V gene: TRBV19
clone size: NA
CDR3 protein: CASGGWAGTSNQPQHF
CDR3 DNA: TGTGCCAGTGGTGGGTGGGCGGGGACGAGCAATCAGCCCCAGCATTTT

J gene: TRBJ1-4
D gene: NA
V gene: TRBV29-1
clone size: NA
CDR3 protein: CSVQDTGGNEKLFF
CDR3 DNA: TGCAGCGTTCAGGACACCGGGGGAAATGAAAAACTGTTTTTT

J gene: TRBJ1-1
D gene: TRBD1
V gene: TRBV7-9
clone size: NA
CDR3 protein: CASSGSGTGLLNAEAFF
CDR3 DNA: TGTGCCAGCAGCGGATCCGGGACAGGGCTTCTAAACGCTGAAGCTTTCTTT

J gene: TRBJ2-5
D gene: NA
V gene: TRBV4-3
clone size: NA
CDR3 protein: CASSQGLFRARFKETQYF
CDR3 DNA: TGCGCCAGCAGCCAAGGATTATTCAGGGCCCGTTTTAAAGAGACCCAGTACTTC

J gene: TRBJ1-2
D gene: TRBD1
V gene: TRBV7-8
clone size: NA
CDR3 protein: CASSLGDREYGYTF
CDR3 DNA: TGTGCCAGCAGCTTAGGTGACAGGGAATATGGCTACACCTTC

J gene: TRBJ1-3
D gene: NA
V gene: TRBV6-5
clone size: NA
CDR3 protein: CASRTDAASGNTIYF
CDR3 DNA: TGTGCCAGCAGGACCGATGCGGCCTCTGGAAACACCATATATTTT

J gene: TRBJ2-4
D gene: NA
V gene: TRBV27
clone size: NA
CDR3 protein: CASSFGGAAKNIQYF
CDR3 DNA: TGTGCCAGCAGTTTCGGAGGGGCAGCCAAAAACATTCAGTACTTC

J gene: TRBJ2-1
D gene: TRBD1
V gene: TRBV7-8
clone size: NA
CDR3 protein: CASSLVRTGGNNEQFF
CDR3 DNA: TGTGCCAGCAGCTTAGTTCGTACAGGGGGGAACAATGAGCAGTTCTTC

J gene: TRBJ2-1
D gene: NA
V gene: TRBV6-6
clone size: NA
CDR3 protein: CASSFLREFNEQFF
CDR3 DNA: TGTGCCAGCAGTTTCCTCCGGGAGTTCAATGAGCAGTTCTTC

J gene: TRBJ2-2
D gene: NA
V gene: TRBV30
clone size: NA
CDR3 protein: CAWSVGSGTGELFF
CDR3 DNA: TGTGCCTGGAGTGTGGGCTCGGGGACCGGGGAGCTGTTTTTT

J gene: TRBJ1-6
D gene: TRBD1
V gene: TRBV9
clone size: NA
CDR3 protein: CASSVSTGTGIPLHF
CDR3 DNA: TGTGCCAGCAGCGTCTCTACCGGGACAGGGATTCCCCTCCACTTT

J gene: TRBJ2-5
D gene: TRBD1
V gene: TRBV28
clone size: NA
CDR3 protein: CASSFPGQGAQETQYF
CDR3 DNA: TGTGCCAGCAGTTTTCCGGGACAGGGGGCGCAGGAGACCCAGTACTTC

J gene: TRBJ1-3
D gene: TRBD1
V gene: TRBV9
clone size: NA
CDR3 protein: CASSVGPGAGGTIYF
CDR3 DNA: TGTGCCAGCAGCGTAGGCCCGGGGGCAGGGGGCACCATATATTTT

J gene: TRBJ1-1
D gene: NA
V gene: TRBV27
clone size: NA
CDR3 protein: CASSNRQQYTEAFF
CDR3 DNA: TGTGCCAGCAGTAATAGACAGCAATACACTGAAGCTTTCTTT

J gene: TRBJ1-5
D gene: NA
V gene: TRBV19
clone size: few
CDR3 protein: CASSMGGSRDQPQHF
CDR3 DNA: TGTGCCAGTAGTATGGGAGGTTCGCGGGATCAGCCCCAGCATTTT

J gene: TRBJ1-2
D gene: TRBD1
V gene: TRBV5-4
clone size: NA
CDR3 protein: CASRDDRASIYGYTF
CDR3 DNA: TGTGCCAGCAGGGATGACAGGGCTAGTATATATGGCTACACCTTC

J gene: TRBJ2-1
D gene: TRBD2
V gene: TRBV19
clone size: once
CDR3 protein: CASSIEGRAIYEQFF
CDR3 DNA: TGTGCCAGTAGTATAGAGGGGAGGGCTATTTATGAGCAGTTCTTC

J gene: TRBJ2-7
D gene: NA
V gene: TRBV4-1
clone size: NA
CDR3 protein: CASSPAGVPYEQYF
CDR3 DNA: TGCGCCAGCAGCCCGGCAGGGGTTCCCTACGAGCAGTACTTC

J gene: TRBJ2-5
D gene: NA
V gene: TRBV19
clone size: NA
CDR3 protein: CASSGGHTETQYF
CDR3 DNA: TGTGCCAGTAGTGGCGGGCACACAGAGACCCAGTACTTC

J gene: TRBJ1-4
D gene: NA
V gene: TRBV6-1
clone size: NA
CDR3 protein: CASRRHSDEKLFF
CDR3 DNA: TGTGCCAGCAGAAGGCACAGTGATGAAAAACTGTTTTTT

J gene: TRBJ2-1
D gene: NA
V gene: TRBV7-9
clone size: once
CDR3 protein: CASSSTVIYNEQFF
CDR3 DNA: TGTGCCAGCAGCTCGACTGTTATCTACAATGAGCAGTTCTTC

J gene: TRBJ2-7
D gene: NA
V gene: TRBV5-6
clone size: NA
CDR3 protein: CASSLTSTAEQYF
CDR3 DNA: TGTGCCAGCAGCCTCACCTCAACTGCCGAGCAGTACTTC

J gene: TRBJ2-5
D gene: NA
V gene: TRBV14
clone size: NA
CDR3 protein: CASSPTGSGETQYF
CDR3 DNA: TGTGCCAGCAGCCCAACCGGGAGTGGGGAGACCCAGTACTTC

J gene: TRBJ2-7
D gene: TRBD1
V gene: TRBV7-7
clone size: NA
CDR3 protein: CASSVRTGPSYEQYF
CDR3 DNA: TGTGCCAGCAGCGTACGGACAGGGCCTTCCTACGAGCAGTACTTC

J gene: TRBJ2-2
D gene: TRBD2
V gene: TRBV6-6
clone size: NA
CDR3 protein: CASSRLAGTNTGELFF
CDR3 DNA: TGTGCCAGCAGTAGACTAGCGGGGACGAACACCGGGGAGCTGTTTTTT

J gene: TRBJ2-7
D gene: NA
V gene: TRBV5-5
clone size: NA
CDR3 protein: CASSLFVVGAYEQYF
CDR3 DNA: TGTGCCAGCAGCTTGTTCGTAGTAGGGGCCTACGAGCAGTACTTC

J gene: TRBJ1-5
D gene: NA
V gene: TRBV11-2
clone size: NA
CDR3 protein: CASSPRDTGFQPQHF
CDR3 DNA: TGTGCCAGCAGCCCAAGGGACACAGGTTTTCAGCCCCAGCATTTT

J gene: TRBJ2-1
D gene: TRBD1
V gene: TRBV29-1
clone size: few
CDR3 protein: CSVGGQGNEQFF
CDR3 DNA: TGCAGCGTTGGAGGACAGGGGAATGAGCAGTTCTTC

J gene: TRBJ1-2
D gene: NA
V gene: TRBV18
clone size: NA
CDR3 protein: CASSPSETIYGYTF
CDR3 DNA: TGTGCCAGCTCACCATCAGAAACAATCTATGGCTACACCTTC

J gene: TRBJ2-3
D gene: TRBD2
V gene: TRBV10-3
clone size: NA
CDR3 protein: CAISEQTSGITDTQYF
CDR3 DNA: TGTGCCATCAGTGAGCAGACTAGCGGGATCACAGATACGCAGTATTTT

J gene: TRBJ2-1
D gene: TRBD2
V gene: TRBV7-2
clone size: NA
CDR3 protein: CASSSLAVSYNEQFF
CDR3 DNA: TGTGCCAGCAGCTCGCTAGCGGTCTCCTACAATGAGCAGTTCTTC

J gene: TRBJ2-1
D gene: NA
V gene: TRBV14
clone size: once
CDR3 protein: CASSQAVSYNEQFF
CDR3 DNA: TGTGCCAGCAGCCAAGCAGTTTCCTACAATGAGCAGTTCTTC

J gene: TRBJ1-4
D gene: TRBD1
V gene: TRBV7-8
clone size: NA
CDR3 protein: CASSYRDRPNEKLFF
CDR3 DNA: TGTGCCAGCAGTTATCGGGACAGACCTAATGAAAAACTGTTTTTT

J gene: TRBJ1-6
D gene: TRBD1
V gene: TRBV5-1
clone size: once
CDR3 protein: CASSRDRQSPLHF
CDR3 DNA: TGCGCCAGCAGTAGGGACAGGCAATCACCCCTCCACTTT

J gene: TRBJ1-1
D gene: NA
V gene: TRBV7-2
clone size: NA
CDR3 protein: CASSGVRGTEAFF
CDR3 DNA: TGTGCCAGCAGCGGCGTAAGGGGCACTGAAGCTTTCTTT

J gene: TRBJ2-2
D gene: TRBD2
V gene: TRBV7-3
clone size: NA
CDR3 protein: CASSTTSGSGTGELFF
CDR3 DNA: TGTGCCAGCAGCACAACTAGCGGGAGTGGGACCGGGGAGCTGTTTTTT

J gene: TRBJ2-2
D gene: TRBD1
V gene: TRBV10-1
clone size: NA
CDR3 protein: CASSEGTADTGELFF
CDR3 DNA: TGCGCCAGCAGTGAGGGGACAGCTGACACCGGGGAGCTGTTTTTT

J gene: TRBJ2-5
D gene: NA
V gene: TRBV9
clone size: NA
CDR3 protein: CASSVSPIEEETQYF
CDR3 DNA: TGTGCCAGCAGCGTAAGCCCCATAGAAGAAGAGACCCAGTACTTC

J gene: TRBJ2-2
D gene: NA
V gene: TRBV6-6
clone size: NA
CDR3 protein: CASSYSASGELFF
CDR3 DNA: TGTGCCAGCAGTTACTCGGCATCCGGGGAGCTGTTTTTT

J gene: TRBJ2-5
D gene: NA
V gene: TRBV4-3
clone size: NA
CDR3 protein: CASSQAEVGETQYF
CDR3 DNA: TGCGCCAGCAGCCAGGCTGAGGTCGGAGAGACCCAGTACTTC

J gene: TRBJ2-1
D gene: TRBD2
V gene: TRBV29-1
clone size: few
CDR3 protein: CTVSGLANEQFF
CDR3 DNA: TGCACCGTCAGCGGACTAGCCAATGAGCAGTTCTTC

J gene: TRBJ1-5
D gene: NA
V gene: TRBV28
clone size: NA
CDR3 protein: CASSRPDSYQPQHF
CDR3 DNA: TGTGCCAGCAGTCGACCGGACAGTTATCAGCCCCAGCATTTT

J gene: TRBJ1-1
D gene: NA
V gene: TRBV5-1
clone size: NA
CDR3 protein: CASSLDADNTEAFF
CDR3 DNA: TGCGCCAGCAGCTTGGACGCAGATAACACTGAAGCTTTCTTT